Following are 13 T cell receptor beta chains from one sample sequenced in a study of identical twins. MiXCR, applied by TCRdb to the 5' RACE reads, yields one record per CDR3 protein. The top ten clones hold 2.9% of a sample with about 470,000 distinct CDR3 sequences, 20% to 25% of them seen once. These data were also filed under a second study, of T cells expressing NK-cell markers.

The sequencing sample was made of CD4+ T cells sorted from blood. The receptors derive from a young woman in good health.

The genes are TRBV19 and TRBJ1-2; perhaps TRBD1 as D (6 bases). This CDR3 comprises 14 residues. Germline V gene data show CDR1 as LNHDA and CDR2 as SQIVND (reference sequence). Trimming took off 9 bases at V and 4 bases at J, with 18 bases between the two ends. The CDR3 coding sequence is TGTGCCAGCGCGGACAGACCTAGCTCCTATGGCTACACCTTC. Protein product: CASADRPSSYGYTF.

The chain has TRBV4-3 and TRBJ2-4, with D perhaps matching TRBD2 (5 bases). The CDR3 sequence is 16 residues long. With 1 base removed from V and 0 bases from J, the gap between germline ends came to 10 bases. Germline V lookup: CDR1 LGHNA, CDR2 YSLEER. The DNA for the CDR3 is TGCGCCAGCAGCCAAGTTTCGGGGATAGCCAAAAACATTCAGTACTTC. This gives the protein CASSQVSGIAKNIQYF.

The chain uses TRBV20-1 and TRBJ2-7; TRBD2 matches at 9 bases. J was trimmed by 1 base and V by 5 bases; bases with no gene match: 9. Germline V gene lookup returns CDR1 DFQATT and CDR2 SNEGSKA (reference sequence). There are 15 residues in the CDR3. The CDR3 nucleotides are TGCAGTGCTCACGCGACTAGCGGTTCTTCCTACGAGCAGTACTTC. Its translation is CSAHATSGSSYEQYF.

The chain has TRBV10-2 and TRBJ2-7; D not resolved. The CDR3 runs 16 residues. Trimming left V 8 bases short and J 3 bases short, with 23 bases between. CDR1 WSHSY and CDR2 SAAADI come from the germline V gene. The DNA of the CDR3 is TGCGCCAGCGCCGGGCCTGAGTCGGTAATTTTCTACGAGCAGTACTTC. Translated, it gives CASAGPESVIFYEQYF.

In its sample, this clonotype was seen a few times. The CDR3 sequence: CASSLTPASAELGGELFF. CDR3 DNA sequence: TGCGCCAGCAGCTTGACCCCAGCTAGCGCGGAGCTTGGCGGGGAGCTGTTTTTT. The V and J genes are TRBV5-1 and TRBJ2-2, with D tentatively TRBD2 (6 bases). The V end was cut by 1 base, the J end by 7 bases, with 23 bases between. This CDR3 comprises 18 residues. Germline-derived CDR1 and CDR2 are SGHRS and YFSETQ.

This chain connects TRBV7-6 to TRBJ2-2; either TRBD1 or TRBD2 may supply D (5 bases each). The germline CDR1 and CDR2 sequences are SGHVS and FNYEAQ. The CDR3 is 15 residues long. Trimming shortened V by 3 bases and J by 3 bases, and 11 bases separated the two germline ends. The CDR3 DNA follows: TGTGCCAGCAGCTTCGGGGCTATCGACACCGGGGAGCTGTTTTTT. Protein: CASSFGAIDTGELFF.

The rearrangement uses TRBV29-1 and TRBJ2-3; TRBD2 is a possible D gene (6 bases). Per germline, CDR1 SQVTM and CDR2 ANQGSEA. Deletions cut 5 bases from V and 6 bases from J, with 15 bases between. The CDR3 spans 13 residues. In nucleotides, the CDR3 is TGCAGCGTTCGGCGGGGCCGAACGGATACGCAGTATTTT. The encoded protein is CSVRRGRTDTQYF.

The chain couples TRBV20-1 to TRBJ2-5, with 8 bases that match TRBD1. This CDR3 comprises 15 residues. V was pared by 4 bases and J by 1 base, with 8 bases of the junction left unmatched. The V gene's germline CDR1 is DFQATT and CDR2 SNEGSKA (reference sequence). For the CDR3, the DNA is TGCAGTGCTAAAACGGGGACAGGCAGCCAAGAGACCCAGTACTTC. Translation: CSAKTGTGSQETQYF.

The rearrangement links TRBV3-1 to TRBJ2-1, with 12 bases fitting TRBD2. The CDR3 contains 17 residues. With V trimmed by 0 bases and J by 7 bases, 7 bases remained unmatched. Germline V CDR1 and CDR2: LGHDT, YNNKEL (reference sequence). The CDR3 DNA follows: TGTGCCAGCAGCCAAGATAAGGCTAGCGGGGGGGCAAATGAGCAGTTCTTC. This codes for CASSQDKASGGANEQFF.

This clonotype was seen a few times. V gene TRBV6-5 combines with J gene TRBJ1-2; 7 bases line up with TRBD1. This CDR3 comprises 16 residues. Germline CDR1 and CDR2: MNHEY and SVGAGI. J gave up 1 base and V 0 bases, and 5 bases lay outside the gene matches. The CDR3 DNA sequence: TGTGCCAGCAGTTACTCGACAGGGATGCGTAACTATGGCTACACCTTC. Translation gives CASSYSTGMRNYGYTF.

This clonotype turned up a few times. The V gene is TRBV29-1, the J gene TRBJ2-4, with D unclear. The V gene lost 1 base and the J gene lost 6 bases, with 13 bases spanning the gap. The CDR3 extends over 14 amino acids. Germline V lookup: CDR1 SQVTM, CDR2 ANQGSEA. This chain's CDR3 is CSVEGVGQPNIQYF. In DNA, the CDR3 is TGCAGCGTTGAAGGCGTCGGGCAGCCAAACATTCAGTACTTC.

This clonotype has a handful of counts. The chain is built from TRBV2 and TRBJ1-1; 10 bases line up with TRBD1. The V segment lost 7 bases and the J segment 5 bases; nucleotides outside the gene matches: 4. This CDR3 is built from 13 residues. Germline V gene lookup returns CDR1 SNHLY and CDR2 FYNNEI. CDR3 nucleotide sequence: TGTGCCAGCATTAGGGACAGGGGAACTGAAGCTTTCTTT. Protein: CASIRDRGTEAFF.

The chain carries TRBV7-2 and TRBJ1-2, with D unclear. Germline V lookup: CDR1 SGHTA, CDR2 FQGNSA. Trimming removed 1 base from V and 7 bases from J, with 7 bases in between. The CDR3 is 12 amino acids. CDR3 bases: TGTGCCAGCAGCTTAGGAATGGTTGGCTACACCTTC. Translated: CASSLGMVGYTF.